This TCR beta chain was retrieved from a study of blood T cell repertoires in COVID-19 (dated by TCRdb to the early 2020s). A note on the overall study: Samples from collaborators originated in the United States, Italy and Spain and spanned both the acute and convalescent phases of COVID-19. Where available, HLA class I and class II types were taken from metadata supplied by the sample provider and were not determined by assay-based typing. Samples came from the ongoing ImmuneRACE study (first 160 participants) plus 1,254 subjects from 6 global collaborators. The material from the prospective study consisted of cDNA or gDNA derived from T cells, B-cell-depleted T cells, or PBMCs. A freely available public database, intended as a resource for researchers studying the immune response to SARS-CoV-2, is where the repertoires were released. Sample metadata almost always included a de-identified subject ID, COVID-19 status, age in years and sex. Subjects who had been exposed to COVID-19, were actively infected with it, or had recovered from it provided the deeply sampled blood TCRbeta repertoires that made up the dataset.

Enrolling through a virtual design, the prospective study's participants ranged in age from about 18 to 89 years and lived across roughly 24 United States geographic areas. To assign participants to cohorts, the prospective study relied on clinical history that participants themselves reported in a screening survey and a study questionnaire. ImmuneRACE Cohort 3 recovered participants were defined by two consecutive negative NP/OP PCR tests, healthcare professional clearance, or symptom resolution. In the prospective study, mobile phlebotomists collected whole blood, serum and a nasopharyngeal or oropharyngeal swab from each participant. Prospective study participants could optionally give additional blood draws and questionnaires over an approximately 2-month period. Before DNA extraction, prospective study blood samples were shipped either frozen or at room temperature. V and J lose 4 bases and 3 bases, and a span of 14 bases separates them. The CDR3, from cysteine to phenylalanine, totals 15 residues. CDR3 DNA is the only sequence kept; it has 45 bases, read in frame from the first base. CDR1 and CDR2, per the germline V gene, are SGDLS and YYNGEE.

The immunoSEQ Assay, a bias-controlled multiplex PCR, was used to amplify TCRbeta CDR3 regions from genomic DNA. The source study handled its data this way. The number of nucleated cells in each sample was estimated by amplification of reference gene primers within the assay. Sequence reads were collapsed and filtered to measure the absolute abundance of every unique TCRbeta CDR3 rearrangement. For each sample, productive Simpson clonality was calculated as the square root of Simpson's diversity index over productive rearrangements. Here the immuneACCESS table is served through TCRdb, limited to in-frame sequences with V and J called. Missing clones are a known gap in these copies; in checked studies unresolved V genes cover under half, and the rest lacks a known reason. V and J calls and clone size are given by that table; D and trimming were obtained from the DNA. The sample profile shows 320,000 or so clones; roughly 87% of them were found once. Roughly 1% of the sample comes from the top ten.

What the study reported, not specific to this receptor: Clinical and demographic metadata were provided uncurated, with the amount varying by source and participant.

This clone has just one count. This receptor's antigen is unknown. No base-level quality is on record; no much larger clone is a single base apart. Material: PBMCs or T cells enriched from blood (not recorded which). The source is a woman younger than 45 who had recovered from COVID-19. This receptor chain uses TRBV9 and TRBJ2-4; a tentative D match to TRBD1 spans 6 bases. The CDR3: CASSPSGVGKNIQYF. The nucleotide sequence is given as TGTGCCAGCAGCCCCTCAGGGGTTGGCAAAAACATTCAGTACTTC.